This TCR beta chain was sequenced during a study of T cells in Graves' hyperthyroidism and ophthalmopathy. Study findings and constraints: The authors' 13 V-J model separated ophthalmopathy from stable hyperthyroidism.

From germline, CDR1 is MNHNS and CDR2 SASEGT. Trimming shortened V by 6 bases and J by 5 bases, and 19 bases separated the two germline ends. There are 15 residues in the CDR3. This clonotype was observed a handful of times. The antigen is unknown. The sample, blood from the first hyperthyroidism diagnosis, precedes any ophthalmopathy symptoms. RNA transcripts provided the source from which TCR beta CDR3 regions were amplified. The HTBI set primed first-round TCR CDR3 RT-PCR. TCRdb processed the multiplex PCR reads anew with MiXCR; each CDR3 protein has one entry. Of 690,000 or so distinct CDR3 sequences listed, approximately 18% are singletons.

The J gene is TRBJ1-2, the V gene TRBV6-1, with D possibly being TRBD1 (6 bases). Material: blood. This TCR derives from a woman in her fifties or sixties with Graves' hyperthyroidism that later progressed to Graves' ophthalmopathy. As DNA, the CDR3 is TGTGCCAGCAGCACCGGGACACCACAAAGATATGGCTACACCTTC. This translates into CASSTGTPQRYGYTF.